The T cell receptor (beta chain) described here comes from a study of Graves' ophthalmopathy and Graves' hyperthyroidism. Amplification of the TCR beta CDR3 regions used RNA transcripts (as template). The workflow started with a first-round RT-PCR run with HTBI primers and then moved on to a second-round multiplex PCR. TCRdb processed the multiplex PCR reads anew with MiXCR; each CDR3 protein has one entry. In the table there are roughly 400,000 distinct CDR3 sequences, 15% of which are singletons. The CDR3 spans 15 residues. The V and J ends lost 4 bases and 2 bases, in that order; junction bases with no gene match: 8. Germline V gene data show CDR1 as MNHEY and CDR2 as SVGAGI.

The receptor's source is a woman under 30 with stable Graves' hyperthyroidism. The V gene is TRBV6-5, the J gene TRBJ2-7, with 7 bases that match TRBD2. Sequencing input: peripheral blood. The CDR3, as DNA: TGTGCCAGCAGTTTAAGGCTAGCGGAACCCTACGAGCAGTACTTC. As protein: CASSLRLAEPYEQYF.